Below are 2 T cell receptor beta chains sequenced from a single sample in a study of regulatory T cells in long-lasting Graves disease. Libraries of TCR beta came from iRepertoire HTBI primers plus Arm-PCR of CDR3 regions. From the multiplex PCR reads, TCRdb called clonotypes with MiXCR, one entry per CDR3 protein. The sample carries around 470,000 distinct CDR3 sequences, approximately 15% recorded once. Documented time point: newly diagnosed GD, antithyroid drugs for less than 3 months. Isolated PBMC RNA provided the starting material for the TCR library. In addition, the sample was reused for a study of T cells in Graves' hyperthyroidism and ophthalmopathy.

The sample was peripheral blood mononuclear cells (PBMCs), taken at new diagnosis, from a patient treated with antithyroid drugs. These receptors originate from a woman in her fifties or sixties with Graves disease.

The V call is TRBV6-1, the J call TRBJ2-1, with 7 bases lining up with TRBD1. V lost 3 bases and J lost 5; bases outside the gene matches: 4. The CDR3 runs 14 residues. Per the germline V gene, CDR1 is MNHNS and CDR2 is SASEGT. CDR3 nucleotides: TGTGCCAGCAGTGAGTTCAGGGGGAACAATGAGCAGTTCTTC. It translates to CASSEFRGNNEQFF.

This clonotype was recorded at least ten times. The V call is TRBV30, the J call TRBJ2-3, with unresolved D. The CDR3 is 13 amino acids. The V gene lost 4 bases and the J gene lost 2 bases, with 10 bases spanning the gap. Germline CDR1 reads GTSNPN; CDR2 reads SVGIG (reference sequence). The CDR3 DNA reads TGTGCCTGGACTGGTCCAATCACAGATACGCAGTATTTT. This gives the protein CAWTGPITDTQYF.